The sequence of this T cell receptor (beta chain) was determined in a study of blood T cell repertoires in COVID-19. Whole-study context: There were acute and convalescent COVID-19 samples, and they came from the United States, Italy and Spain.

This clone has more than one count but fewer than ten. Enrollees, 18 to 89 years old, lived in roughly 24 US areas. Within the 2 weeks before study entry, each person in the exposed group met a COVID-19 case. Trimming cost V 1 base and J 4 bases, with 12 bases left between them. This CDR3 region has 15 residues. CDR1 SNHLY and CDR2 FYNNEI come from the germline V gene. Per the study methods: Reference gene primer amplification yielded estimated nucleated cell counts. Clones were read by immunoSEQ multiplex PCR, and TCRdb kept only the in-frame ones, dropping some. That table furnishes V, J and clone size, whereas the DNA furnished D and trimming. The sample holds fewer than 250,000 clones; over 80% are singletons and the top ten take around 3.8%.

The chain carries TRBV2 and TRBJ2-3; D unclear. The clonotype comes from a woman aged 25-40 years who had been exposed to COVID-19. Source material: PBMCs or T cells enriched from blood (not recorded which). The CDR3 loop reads CASSEVRYMADTQYF. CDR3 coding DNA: TGTGCCAGCAGTGAAGTTCGGTATATGGCAGATACGCAGTATTTT.